A selection of T cell receptor beta chains follows, all from one sample in a study of beta chain features in type 1 diabetes. The table came from immunoSEQ multiplex PCR; TCRdb's copy has only in-frame clones and leaves some out. The sample contains roughly 230,000 clones, about a tenth of which appear only once. Input material: naive CD4+ T cells from blood. These receptors all come from a man aged 25 to 40 with type 1 diabetes. The CDR3 runs from the conserved cysteine through the conserved F or W. The listing skips clone size in some rows; elsewhere it reads once, few, many or a size class.

V: TRBV23-1; size: few; CDR3: CASSKDREITNYGYTF
V: TRBV5-4; size: few; CDR3: CASSLVAGPNSPLHF
V: TRBV7-2; size: .; CDR3: CASSLGPLSNQPQHF
V: TRBV7-9; size: .; CDR3: CASSLDRDYGYTF
V: TRBV4-3; size: few; CDR3: CASSPLGNLRSGDEQYF
V: TRBV7-8; size: .; CDR3: CASSLVDQPQHF
V: TRBV5-1; size: few; CDR3: CASSLDRLNTGELFF
V: TRBV29-1; size: few; CDR3: CSVERTDQETQYF
V: TRBV7-2; size: .; CDR3: CASSFNGANEKLFF
V: TRBV28; size: .; CDR3: CASSSRLEGSNEQFF
V: TRBV6-6; size: .; CDR3: CASSYSGASGQETQYF
V: TRBV7-8; size: .; CDR3: CASSSFSLPRNEQFF
V: TRBV6-5; size: .; CDR3: CASSYSWDRLNEQYF
V: TRBV7-9; size: few; CDR3: CASSLGTDYGYTF
V: TRBV20-1; size: few; CDR3: CSARAIRQDTF
V: TRBV7-2; size: few; CDR3: CASSLPSGGFANTGELFF
V: TRBV9; size: .; CDR3: CASSLDRGEQYF
V: TRBV5-4; size: .; CDR3: CASSRQGETQYF
V: TRBV29-1; size: .; CDR3: CSVESRTGTDTQYF
V: TRBV30; size: .; CDR3: CAWSVNPGTSGYPTGELFF
V: TRBV5-1; size: .; CDR3: CASSRGETQYF
V: TRBV28; size: .; CDR3: CASSLVSGQNYGYTF
V: TRBV13; size: .; CDR3: CASSPQGYTEAFF
V: TRBV5-6; size: .; CDR3: CASSLGQGVFGYTF
V: TRBV11-2; size: .; CDR3: CASSQYERNTGELFF
V: TRBV2; size: .; CDR3: CASSGTQGMGDDYGYTF
V: TRBV29-1; size: .; CDR3: CSALAGTQETQYF
V: TRBV28; size: .; CDR3: CASTQGQGTYGYTF
V: TRBV7-9; size: .; CDR3: CASSFTSGGAGNEQFF
V: TRBV27; size: .; CDR3: CASSLSPSFSSGANVLTF
V: TRBV27; size: .; CDR3: CASGNRGHEQYF
V: TRBV10-3; size: few; CDR3: CAISESGTSLPETQYF
V: TRBV30; size: .; CDR3: CAWTRQGQETQYF
V: TRBV7-9; size: few; CDR3: CATNPGVSYNEQFF
V: TRBV30; size: .; CDR3: CAWSALTTGELFF
V: TRBV7-2; size: .; CDR3: CASSLEGARYQETQYF
V: TRBV29-1; size: .; CDR3: CSVGTGTSPLHF
V: TRBV7-2; size: .; CDR3: CASSLGRGASYEQYF
V: TRBV4-2; size: .; CDR3: CASSRGTGSNQPQHF
V: TRBV5-4; size: .; CDR3: CASSLDSLNTGELFF
V: TRBV7-2; size: few; CDR3: CASSSQGGYEQYF
V: TRBV19; size: few; CDR3: CASSNRTGRETQYF
V: TRBV10-3; size: few; CDR3: CAIASREDTQYF
V: TRBV4-3; size: .; CDR3: CASSQDIGRAYNEQFF
V: TRBV5-4; size: .; CDR3: CASSLELAGGGEQFF